The rows below give T cell receptor beta chains drawn from one sample of a study of CD8+ T cells in alopecia areata. The repertoire was sequenced with immunoSEQ multiplex PCR; TCRdb's copy has only in-frame clones and lacks some. The sample records roughly 200,000 clones, around 63% being singletons. Here the sequenced sample was CD4+ T cells sorted from blood, taken at week 0. These TCRs come from a human donor with alopecia areata. CDR3s include the opening cysteine and the closing phenylalanine or tryptophan. Rows may omit the clone size; those that give it use once, few, many or a size class.

>TRBV7-2|TRBJ2-7|13|.
CASSPRGIYEQYF
>TRBV13|TRBJ1-2|12|.
CASSLEDYGYTF
>TRBV5-1|TRBJ2-3|17|.
CASSLVQGLRGTDTQYF
>TRBV29-1|TRBJ2-3|13|.
CSVRGRLGDTQYF
>TRBV5-1|TRBJ1-4|15|.
CASSRGTATNEKLFF
>TRBV9|TRBJ2-1|15|once
CASSVVGLSYNEQFF
>TRBV29-1|TRBJ2-3|11|.
CSVDSTDTQYF
>TRBV7-9|TRBJ2-7|14|.
CASSFLTVRSEQYF
>TRBV7-6|TRBJ2-6|15|.
CASSLTGAGANVLTF
>TRBV28|TRBJ2-7|12|once
CASTTGTYEQYF
>TRBV10-3|TRBJ2-7|15|.
CAIHPGATTSYEQYF
>TRBV11-2|TRBJ1-2|14|few
CASSLDSRTYGYTF
>TRBV4-3|TRBJ2-1|14|.
CASSLDDRDHEQFF
>TRBV30|TRBJ2-1|15|.
CAWSLGSGTYNEQFF
>TRBV7-2|TRBJ1-1|14|.
CASSFSGDNTEAFF
>TRBV4-1|TRBJ2-2|17|.
CASSQDSSGAPTGELFF
>TRBV6-5|.|14|few
CASISTGMGYEQYF
>TRBV11-2|TRBJ2-1|16|once
CASSSVAGQGAREQFF
>TRBV29-1|TRBJ2-1|13|many
CSVVGETSNEQFF
>TRBV30|TRBJ1-2|13|.
CAWVRGESYGYTF
>TRBV5-1|TRBJ2-7|15|.
CASSLVGQGAREQYF
>TRBV5-1|TRBJ1-2|13|.
CASSPDRSYGYTF
>TRBV11-3|TRBJ2-5|16|.
CASSRGGLAVQETQYF
>TRBV25-1|TRBJ2-6|17|.
CASSDYGPSSGANVLTF
>TRBV7-9|TRBJ1-5|13|.
CASSRDSNQPQHF
>TRBV4-3|TRBJ1-4|13|.
CASSQGINEKLFF
>TRBV28|TRBJ2-1|12|.
CASSPPRNEQFF
>TRBV29-1|TRBJ1-1|11|.
CSGRQGGEAFF
>TRBV9|TRBJ1-1|16|.
CASSVGGAGGFTEAFF
>TRBV5-1|TRBJ2-1|15|few
CASSLDGTVSNEQFF
>TRBV9|TRBJ1-2|15|.
CASSATGDVLYGYTF
>TRBV29-1|TRBJ2-2|12|.
CSVEAPYGELFF
>TRBV25-1|TRBJ2-1|18|.
CASSEFPRASGGHNEQFF